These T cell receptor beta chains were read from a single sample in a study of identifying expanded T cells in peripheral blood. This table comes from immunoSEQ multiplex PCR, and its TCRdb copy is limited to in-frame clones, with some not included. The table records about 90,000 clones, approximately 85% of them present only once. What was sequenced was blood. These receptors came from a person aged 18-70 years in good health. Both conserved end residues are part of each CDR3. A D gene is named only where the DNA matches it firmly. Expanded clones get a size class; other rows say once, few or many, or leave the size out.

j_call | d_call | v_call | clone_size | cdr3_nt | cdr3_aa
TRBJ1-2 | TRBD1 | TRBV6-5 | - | TGTGCCAGCAGTTACTCCAACAGGGGCGGCTACACCTTC | CASSYSNRGGYTF
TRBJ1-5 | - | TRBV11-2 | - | TGTGCCAGCAGCTTAGGACTAAGTAGCAATCAGCCCCAGCATTTT | CASSLGLSSNQPQHF
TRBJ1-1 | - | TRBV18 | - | TGTGCCAGCTCACCCACATCCCGCTTGCACACTGAAGCTTTCTTT | CASSPTSRLHTEAFF
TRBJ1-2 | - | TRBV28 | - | TGTGCCAGCAGTTTAGCCGTTCGACAGAGGGGTGGCTACACCTTC | CASSLAVRQRGGYTF
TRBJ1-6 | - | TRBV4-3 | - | TGCGCCAGCAGCCAAGCTATATATAATTCACCCCTCCACTTT | CASSQAIYNSPLHF
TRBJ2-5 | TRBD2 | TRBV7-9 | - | TGTGCCAGCAGCTTCGGACTAGCGGGGGTTCCGGGGGAGACCCAGTACTTC | CASSFGLAGVPGETQYF
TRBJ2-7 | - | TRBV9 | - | TGTGCCAGCAGCGTCGGAGTCTCCAACTACGAGCAGTACTTC | CASSVGVSNYEQYF
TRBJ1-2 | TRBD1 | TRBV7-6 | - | TGTGCCAGCAGCCGGGGACAGATAGAAGGCTACACCTTC | CASSRGQIEGYTF
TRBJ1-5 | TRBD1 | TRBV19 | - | TGTGCCAGTAGTACCCCGACAGGGGGGGGTCAGCCCCAGCATTTT | CASSTPTGGGQPQHF
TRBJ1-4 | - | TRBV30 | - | TGTGCCTGGAGTGTACACCGGACCTCTAATGAAAAACTGTTTTTT | CAWSVHRTSNEKLFF
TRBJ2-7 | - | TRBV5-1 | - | TGCGCCAGCAGCTTTTTAAGGCTACCGTACGAGCAGTACTTC | CASSFLRLPYEQYF
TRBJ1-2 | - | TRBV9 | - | TGTGCCAGCAGCGCCGGTGGTAACTATGGCTACACCTTC | CASSAGGNYGYTF
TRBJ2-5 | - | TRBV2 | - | TGTGCCAGCAGTGGGGTCTACCGAGAGACCCAGTACTTC | CASSGVYRETQYF
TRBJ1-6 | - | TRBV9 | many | TGTGCCAGCAGCGCTACAGGGAATTCACCCCTCCACTTT | CASSATGNSPLHF
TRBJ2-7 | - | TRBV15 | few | TGTGCCACCAGCAGGGGTTCCGGGACTCCCAACTCCTACGAGCAGTACTTC | CATSRGSGTPNSYEQYF
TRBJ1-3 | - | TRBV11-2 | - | TGTGCCAGCAGCCTAACCCGGGGGGGAACGACAGAAGTCACCATATATTTT | CASSLTRGGTTEVTIYF
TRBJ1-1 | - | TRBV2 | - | TGTGCCAGCCAAGGAGGGACTGAAGCTTTCTTT | CASQGGTEAFF
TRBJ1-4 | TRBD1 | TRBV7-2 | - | TGTGCCAGCAGCTTGAGTATGGACAGGGAGGACGAAAAACTGTTTTTT | CASSLSMDREDEKLFF
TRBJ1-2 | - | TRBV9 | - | TGTGCCAGCAGCGTAGCGGAAACAGGAGATGGCTACACCTTC | CASSVAETGDGYTF
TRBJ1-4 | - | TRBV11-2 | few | TGTGCCAGCAGCTTGGGGTATTCAGATGAAAAACTGTTTTTT | CASSLGYSDEKLFF
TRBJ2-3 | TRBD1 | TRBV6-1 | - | TGTGCCAGCAGTGTGGGGACAGTCCAAAGCACAGATACGCAGTATTTT | CASSVGTVQSTDTQYF
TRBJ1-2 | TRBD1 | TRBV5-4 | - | TGTGCCAGCAGCTTAGACAGGGGGTATGGCTACACCTTC | CASSLDRGYGYTF
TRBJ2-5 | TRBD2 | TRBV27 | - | TGTGCCAGCAGATCTGCGGGGGGCCCGGAGACCCAGTACTTC | CASRSAGGPETQYF
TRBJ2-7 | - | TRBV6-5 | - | TGTGCCAGCAGTTACCATCCAACCTACGAGCAGTACTTC | CASSYHPTYEQYF
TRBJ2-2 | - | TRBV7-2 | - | TGTGCCAGCAGTTTAGCTGGCAGCGGGGAGCTGTTTTTT | CASSLAGSGELFF
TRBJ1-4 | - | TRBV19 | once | TGTGCCAGTAGTCTGGGGTTCACTAATGAAAAACTGTTTTTT | CASSLGFTNEKLFF
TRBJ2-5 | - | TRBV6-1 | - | TGTGCCAGCAGTGAAAATTCCAGAGGTTGGGGAAAAGAGACCCAGTACTTC | CASSENSRGWGKETQYF
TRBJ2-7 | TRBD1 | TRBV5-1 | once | TGCGCCAGCAGCCCCCGGGACAGTGTAGACGAGCAGTACTTC | CASSPRDSVDEQYF
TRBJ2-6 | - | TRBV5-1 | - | TGCGCCAGGGGACATGTCTCTGGGGCCAACGTCCTGACTTTC | CARGHVSGANVLTF
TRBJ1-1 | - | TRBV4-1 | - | TGCGCCAGCAGCCGCCAAGAAAGTGCCGTGAACACTGAAGCTTTCTTT | CASSRQESAVNTEAFF
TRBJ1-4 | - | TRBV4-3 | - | TGCGCCAGCAGCCCGAGACAGGTTGTAACTAATGAAAAACTGTTTTTT | CASSPRQVVTNEKLFF
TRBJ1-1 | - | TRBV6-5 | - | TGTGCCAGCAGTCCGGGGGGCCGCGGAATGACTGAAGCTTTCTTT | CASSPGGRGMTEAFF
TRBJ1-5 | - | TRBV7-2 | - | TGTGCCAGCAGCGTCGGTCATTCCGTTGGGGTTCAGCCCCAGCATTTT | CASSVGHSVGVQPQHF
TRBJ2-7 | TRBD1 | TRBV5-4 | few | TGTGCCAGCAGCTTGGGGGGGACAGAAATCTACGAGCAGTACTTC | CASSLGGTEIYEQYF
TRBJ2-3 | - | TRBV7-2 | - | TGTGCCAGCAGCTTTCAACCAGGAGGAGATACGCAGTATTTT | CASSFQPGGDTQYF
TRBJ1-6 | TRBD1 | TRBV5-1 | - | TGCGCCAGCAGCCCAGGGGGGGGCAATTCACCCCTCCACTTT | CASSPGGGNSPLHF
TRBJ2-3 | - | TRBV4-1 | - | TGCGCCAGCAGCCAACATTCGGGTGCGGTTAACACAGATACGCAGTATTTT | CASSQHSGAVNTDTQYF
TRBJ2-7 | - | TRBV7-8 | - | TGTGCCAGCAGCTCCCAAAACAGTGCCCAGTACTTC | CASSSQNSAQYF
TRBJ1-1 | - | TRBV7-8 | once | TGTGCCAGCAGCTTCGGGCAGACAAACACTGAAGCTTTCTTT | CASSFGQTNTEAFF
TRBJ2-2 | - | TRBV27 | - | TGTGCCAGCAGTTTATTTGCTAGTCTATTACCCGGGGAGCTGTTTTTT | CASSLFASLLPGELFF
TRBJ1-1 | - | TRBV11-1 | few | TGTGCCAGCATCCCACGACGGAAGGAAGCTTTCTTT | CASIPRRKEAFF